The sequence of this T cell receptor (beta chain) was determined in a study of T cells in Graves' hyperthyroidism and ophthalmopathy. This clonotype was picked up a small number of times. Its specificity is not known. Across 18 months, stable Graves' hyperthyroidism was marked by no progression to ophthalmopathy. Clinical symptoms, serum thyroxine, TRAb, thyroid ultrasound and orbital computed tomography informed diagnoses. Per the germline V gene, CDR1 is SQVTM and CDR2 is ANQGSEA. V lost 6 bases, J lost 4 bases, and 8 bases stayed unmatched. The CDR3 spans 13 residues. The TCR beta CDR3 regions underwent amplification using RNA transcripts as the source. The HTBI primer set served for first-round RT-PCR of the TCR CDR3. Using its own MiXCR run on the multiplex PCR reads, TCRdb lists one record per CDR3 protein. The repertoire holds about 700,000 distinct CDR3 sequences, with 12% to 15% as singletons.

General observations from the study: Blood also held most thyroid clonotypes expanded beyond 0.001. Patients with ophthalmopathy were separated from those with stable hyperthyroidism by a 13 V-J model.

The sequenced sample consisted of blood. The clonotype comes from a young woman with Graves' hyperthyroidism. The J gene is TRBJ2-5, the V gene TRBV29-1, with 7 bases that match TRBD1. The CDR3 spells CSVGRRQGETQYF. The CDR3, as DNA: TGCAGCGTCGGTCGGCGACAGGGAGAGACCCAGTACTTC.